This TCR beta chain derives from a study of tumor-infiltrating lymphocytes in glioblastoma multiforme. For this clonotype: What it recognizes is unknown.

Study findings and constraints: Detected clone frequencies may not reflect cell counts, being RNA-based. No surface-marker sorting into functional T cell subtypes was done.

The CDR3 extends over 13 amino acids. CDR1 and CDR2 from the germline V gene are SQVTM and ANQGSEA. Trimming took off 5 bases at V and 4 bases at J, with 13 bases between the two ends. TCR beta libraries were built from RNA through three nested multiplex PCR rounds using modified ARM-PCR. TCRdb called the multiplex PCR reads again in MiXCR, with one record for every CDR3 protein. Of about 32,000 distinct CDR3 sequences in the sample, around 60% are singletons; the top ten hold 33%. The rearrangement uses TRBV29-1 and TRBJ2-3, with D perhaps TRBD2 (5 bases). Sequenced input: brain tumor tissue. The sequence was obtained from a male donor with glioblastoma. The CDR3 nucleotides are TGCAGCGTTCTACCCCGAGCGGCAGATACGCAGTATTTT. It specifies CSVLPRAADTQYF.